One TCR beta chain is described in this entry. Libraries were prepared by immunoSEQ multiplex PCR; TCRdb keeps only in-frame clonotypes and omits some of them. This sample carries about 61,000 clones, more than 95% of them seen once, and the ten largest clones take approximately 0.18%. This specimen comes from a study of technical replicates of blood from a handful of donors. The CDR3 sequence is 12 residues long. Trimming left V 7 bases short and J 4 bases short, with 13 bases between. Looked up from germline, CDR1 is SQVTM and CDR2 is ANQGSEA. This receptor was identified in a human donor in good health. This chain joins TRBV29-1 and TRBJ1-2; the D gene is possibly TRBD1 (6 bases). What was sequenced was T cells isolated from PBMCs. The CDR3 loop is CSANQGSYGYTF. The CDR3 DNA is TGCAGCGCCAATCAGGGGAGCTATGGCTACACCTTC.